The entry below describes one T cell receptor (beta chain). This clonotype was recorded a few times. The antigen this receptor binds is unknown. No much larger clone exists at a distance of one base, and base qualities are not known. This entry comes from a study of blood T cells in healthy people across ages (dated by TCRdb to 2013 to 2016). Looking at the study overall: In model experiments, roughly one uniquely barcoded TCR beta cDNA molecule per two T cells was captured by template switching. To avoid experimental bias, donors of different ages were distributed randomly across sequencing lanes. The donors were divided into four age groups: young (average 16 years), middle-aged (approximately 41), aged (about 61) and long-lived (nearly 85). Two additional independent replicas of 1 million unique cDNA reads from the same blood draw were analyzed for two donors (one aged 18 to 30 and one aged 80 or older). Using deep sequencing normalized with unique cDNA molecular identifiers, the study measured how TCR beta repertoire diversity changes with age.

Looking up the germline V gene (reference sequence) yields CDR1 GTSNPN and CDR2 SVGIG. There are 15 amino acids in the CDR3, from cysteine to phenylalanine inclusive. The sequence is cut down to CDR3 DNA, 45 bases in frame from base 1. The V end gives up 0 bases and the J end 6 bases, leaving 7 bases in the junction not matched to a gene. The donors were some 39 Caucasian individuals from Russia, aged 6 to 90 years, who were systemically healthy. Each donor gave approximately 9.3 milliliters of peripheral blood, collected into EDTA-treated Vacutainer tubes. Ficoll-Paque density-gradient centrifugation was used to isolate PBMCs, with at least 6.5 million per sample. Trizol reagent was used to extract total RNA from the PBMCs, yielding at least 5 micrograms per sample. Naive CD45RAhigh/CD27high T cell percentages were measured by flow cytometry on a PBMC aliquot from every donor. The study at large found these results: Observed TCR beta diversity correlated strongly with the percentage of naive T cells measured by flow cytometry. The long-lived group showed more naive CD4+ T cells, fewer expanded clones and increased TCR diversity than the aged group, suggesting age selection. Estimates of total diversity based on one million sequenced T cells were regarded as lower bounds and as underestimates. Because the CMV infection status of the donors was unknown, age-related changes in expanded clonotypes may potentially have been confounded. Observed TCR beta diversity per million T cells fell roughly linearly with age, and a significant reduction was already apparent by age approximately 40. Because profiling used bulk unsorted PBMCs, naive and antigen-experienced compartments could not be compared conclusively.

The library was generated by 5' RACE. Sequencing was carried out with an Illumina HiSeq 2500. A second PCR of about 7 to 12 cycles was run with a J-beta primer mix and a sample-barcoded 5' primer. A unique molecular identifier was introduced onto each TCR beta cDNA molecule by a template-switch 5' adaptor carrying 12 random nucleotides. At least 3 million CDR3-containing paired-end reads were obtained from each sample. The Mint cDNA synthesis kit, primed by a TRBC-specific oligonucleotide, was used to synthesize first-strand cDNA from all RNA. Following uracil-DNA glycosylase treatment, a first 18-cycle PCR with universal primers M1SS and BC2_uni_R was performed on all cDNA. The authors' pipeline ran thus. For normalization, 1 million high-quality reads, each with a distinct molecular identifier, were randomly selected from each sample. Reads sharing molecular identifiers were discarded rather than binned into consensus sequences. MiTCR, run with a Q25 quality threshold and the strictest error-elimination algorithm, handled CDR3 identification, clonotype clustering and error correction. A nonparametric unseen species model with Euler transformation was used to estimate lower-bound total TCR beta diversity. Through fastp at Q25 and MiXCR, TCRdb rebuilt clones from the public reads, retaining in-frame beta chains. Duplicate CDR3 protein sequences are folded into a single record with the most common DNA and genes. The V and J calls come from TCRdb's annotation, not from the publication. This sample gives about 650,000 distinct CDR3 sequences in total; roughly 30% of them show up just once. The leading ten clones occupy roughly 14% of the sample.

The source is a woman aged 80 or over in good health. Donor details come from another sample of the same person, matched by shared clones. The V and J genes are TRBV30 and TRBJ2-3; a stretch of 9 junction bases matches TRBD2. The sample consisted of blood. This receptor carries the CDR3 CAWSVSSGAADTQYF. The DNA sequence is as follows: TGTGCCTGGAGTGTTTCTAGCGGGGCAGCGGATACGCAGTATTTT. With the portions outside the CDR3 filled from the reference TRBV30 and TRBJ2-3 genes, the complete variable region becomes SQTIHQWPATLVQPVGSPLSLECTVEGTSNPNLYWYRQAAGRGLQLLFYSVGIGQISSEVPQNLSASRPQDRQFILSSKKLLLSDSGFYLCAWSVSSGAADTQYFGPGTRLTVL.